A selection of T cell receptor beta chains follows, all from one sample in a study of yellow fever vaccine responses in identical twins. Using its own MiXCR run on the RT-PCR reads, TCRdb lists one record per CDR3 protein. The sample lists approximately 1,000 distinct CDR3 sequences, approximately 82% occurring once. This material consisted of T cells from blood (PBMCs), unsorted or a sorted subset (not recorded which), taken before or after yellow fever vaccination (not recorded which). The source of these receptors is a female donor who received the yellow fever vaccine. Each CDR3 is given with its conserved first and last residue. The D gene is left open where the match is weak.

j_gene: TRBJ2-1
v_gene: TRBV28
d_gene: NA
CDR3nt: TGTGCCAGCAGTTTTTTTGGCAGGGCGAAGTTCTTC
CDR3aa: CASSFFGRAKFF

j_gene: TRBJ1-4
v_gene: TRBV11-1
d_gene: NA
CDR3nt: TGTGCCAGCAGACCGACAGCAACTAATGAAAAACTGTTTTTT
CDR3aa: CASRPTATNEKLFF

j_gene: TRBJ2-6
v_gene: TRBV20-1
d_gene: NA
CDR3nt: TGCAGTGCTAGAGCTCAGGCGAAGGGGGCCAACGTCCTGACTTTC
CDR3aa: CSARAQAKGANVLTF

j_gene: TRBJ2-1
v_gene: TRBV4-1
d_gene: TRBD2
CDR3nt: TGCGCCAGCAGCCAAGAGGGAGCTAGCGGGGCTTACAATGAGCAGTTCTTC
CDR3aa: CASSQEGASGAYNEQFF

j_gene: TRBJ2-1
v_gene: TRBV29-1
d_gene: NA
CDR3nt: TGCAGCGTTGAAGTCCAGCCTACGGATAACAATGAGCAGTTCTTC
CDR3aa: CSVEVQPTDNNEQFF

j_gene: TRBJ2-7
v_gene: TRBV20-1
d_gene: NA
CDR3nt: TGCAGTGCTAGAGATCCCTGGGGAGACGAGCAGTACTTC
CDR3aa: CSARDPWGDEQYF

j_gene: TRBJ2-5
v_gene: TRBV20-1
d_gene: NA
CDR3nt: TGCAGTGCTCGCGGCGGCCAAGCCCAAGAGACCCAGTACTTC
CDR3aa: CSARGGQAQETQYF

j_gene: TRBJ1-5
v_gene: TRBV2
d_gene: TRBD1
CDR3nt: TGTGCCAGCAGGGGACAGAGCAATCAGCCCCAGCATTTT
CDR3aa: CASRGQSNQPQHF

j_gene: TRBJ2-3
v_gene: TRBV15
d_gene: NA
CDR3nt: TGTGCCACCAACCGGGACATGGGGGATACGCAGTATTTT
CDR3aa: CATNRDMGDTQYF

j_gene: TRBJ1-4
v_gene: TRBV5-1
d_gene: NA
CDR3nt: TGCGCCAGCAGCTGGGTGGCGGCAACTAATGAAAAACTGTTTTTT
CDR3aa: CASSWVAATNEKLFF

j_gene: TRBJ1-1
v_gene: TRBV7-9
d_gene: TRBD1
CDR3nt: TGTGCCAGCAGCTTAGCGACAGGGACGGTCACTGAAGCTTTCTTT
CDR3aa: CASSLATGTVTEAFF

j_gene: TRBJ1-5
v_gene: TRBV7-2
d_gene: TRBD1
CDR3nt: TGTGCCAGCAAAAGGGGGACAGACGATCAGCCCCAGCATTTT
CDR3aa: CASKRGTDDQPQHF